This T cell receptor beta chain was found in a study of Ad26.COV2.S vaccination and SARS-CoV-2 variants. Data came from immunoSEQ multiplex PCR; TCRdb stores just in-frame clones and leaves some out. The table has fewer than 400,000 clones, about 85% seen once. Treatment: about 20 received Ad26.COV2.S at low or high dose, single or two shots; roughly five received placebo; per-sample allocation not given. Samples came from day 63 after the first vaccine or placebo injection. V lost 3 bases to trimming and J lost 4 bases, with 13 bases between them. Germline CDR1 reads LNHDA; CDR2 reads SQIVND (reference sequence). The CDR3 loop spans 15 amino acids.

Sequencing was performed on peripheral blood, taken in a trial of Ad26.COV2.S vaccine versus placebo. V gene TRBV19 combines with J gene TRBJ1-3; a possible D gene is TRBD1 (5 bases). The clonotype was recovered from a person aged 18-65 years who received the Ad26.COV2.S COVID-19 vaccine or a placebo. For the CDR3, the DNA is TGTGCCAGTAGTATTGTGCCAGGGCCAGGAAACACCATATATTTT. Translating it yields CASSIVPGPGNTIYF. Complete variable domain (other parts from reference TRBV19 and TRBJ1-3): DGGITQSPKYLFRKEGQNVTLSCEQNLNHDAMYWYRQDPGQGLRLIYYSQIVNDFQKGDIAEGYSVSREKKESFPLTVTSAQKNPTAFYLCASSIVPGPGNTIYFGEGSWLTVV.